A selection of T cell receptor beta chains follows, all from one sample in a study of control samples from healthy donors and cancer patients. Only in-frame clones appear in the TCRdb table, and some are missing; sequencing was by immunoSEQ multiplex PCR. The sample yields more than 75,000 clones, approximately 90% seen once. The sequenced sample was PBMCs. These receptors were taken from a woman in her sixties with head and neck cancer. Both conserved end residues are part of each CDR3. The D gene is left open where the match is weak. Expanded clones are given a class, and other clones once, few, many or no size at all.

abundance | j_gene | d_gene | v_gene | CDR3nt | CDR3aa
. | TRBJ2-5 | . | TRBV2 | TGTGCCAGCAGTGTCGGGGTGGTCACTAGCTCGGAGACCCAGTACTTC | CASSVGVVTSSETQYF
. | TRBJ2-7 | TRBD2 | TRBV28 | TGTGCCAGCAGTCGGGCGGGAGGGCCTTACGAGCAGTACTTC | CASSRAGGPYEQYF
. | TRBJ2-7 | . | TRBV3-1/TRBV3-2 | TGTGCCAGCAGCCAAGATAATTACGGGACCTACGAGCAGTACTTC | CASSQDNYGTYEQYF
. | TRBJ2-2 | TRBD1 | TRBV6-5 | TGTGCCAGCAGGACGACAGGGGCGAACACCGGGGAGCTGTTTTTT | CASRTTGANTGELFF
. | TRBJ1-4 | . | TRBV4-2 | TGTGCCAGCAGCCAAGAACCCACAACTAATGAAAAACTGTTTTTT | CASSQEPTTNEKLFF
. | TRBJ1-3 | . | TRBV11-2 | TGTGCCAGCAGCTTCGGCATAATTTGGGCAGCTTCTGGAAACACCATATATTTT | CASSFGIIWAASGNTIYF
. | TRBJ2-3 | TRBD2 | TRBV24-1 | TGTGCCACCAGTGATTCGGGACTAGCGGGAACGACGCAGTATTTT | CATSDSGLAGTTQYF
once | TRBJ2-1 | TRBD2 | TRBV29-1 | TGCAGCGTTGAAATGACGACTAGCGGATTCTACAATGAGCAGTTCTTC | CSVEMTTSGFYNEQFF
. | TRBJ2-7 | . | TRBV30 | TGTGCCTGGAGGGGGCGGTACGAGCAGTACTTC | CAWRGRYEQYF
. | TRBJ1-2 | TRBD1 | TRBV5-6 | TGTGCCAGCAGCCCGGGACAGGGGGCAGACTATGGCTACACCTTC | CASSPGQGADYGYTF
. | TRBJ1-2 | . | TRBV6-4 | TGTGCCAGCAGTGACTCAGGGGAAGGAGGAGGCTACACCTTC | CASSDSGEGGGYTF
. | TRBJ1-2 | . | TRBV19 | TGTGCCAGTAGTCTCTCACCCGGGACTCATTATGGCTACACCTTC | CASSLSPGTHYGYTF
. | TRBJ2-7 | TRBD1 | TRBV2 | TGTGCCAGCAGTGGGGGGACAGGGGATGAGCAGTACTTC | CASSGGTGDEQYF
. | TRBJ2-1 | TRBD2 | TRBV28 | TGTGCCGCGGGCCTAGCGGGAACGAATGAGCAGTTCTTC | CAAGLAGTNEQFF
. | TRBJ1-3 | . | TRBV5-4 | TGTGCCAGCAGCTTGGCTCAGGGAGTCTCTGGAAACACCATATATTTT | CASSLAQGVSGNTIYF
. | TRBJ2-7 | TRBD1 | TRBV10-1 | TGCGCCAGCAGTGGGGACAGGGGGGCTACCCCCTACGAGCAGTACTTC | CASSGDRGATPYEQYF
. | TRBJ1-6 | . | TRBV7-2 | TGTGCCAGCAGCCCACCCGTCCCCCTTAAGGGCGATTCACCCCTCCACTTT | CASSPPVPLKGDSPLHF
. | TRBJ2-1 | . | TRBV6-5 | TGTGCCAGCAGTTACGGACGGGGCACGTACAATGAGCAGTTCTTC | CASSYGRGTYNEQFF
. | TRBJ2-3 | . | TRBV4-3 | TGCGCCAGCAGCCTACAGGACACAAGTAACACAGATACGCAGTATTTT | CASSLQDTSNTDTQYF
. | TRBJ2-3 | TRBD1 | TRBV7-8 | TGTGCCAGCAGCGACGACAGGGTTCGCACAGATACGCAGTATTTT | CASSDDRVRTDTQYF
. | TRBJ2-1 | . | TRBV30 | TGTGCCTGGAGTGTACTTCGTAGCGGAACCTACAATGAGCAGTTCTTC | CAWSVLRSGTYNEQFF
. | TRBJ1-5 | . | TRBV18 | TGTGCCACGCGGGGCGGGACGACGTTCAATCAGCCCCAGCATTTT | CATRGGTTFNQPQHF
. | TRBJ2-7 | . | TRBV15 | TGTGCCACCAGCAGAGATGCCCGGGAGTACGAGCAGTACTTC | CATSRDAREYEQYF
. | TRBJ1-5 | . | TRBV21-1 | TGTGCCAGCAGCATTTATGGGGACAGGGGACGGCAGCCCCAGCATTTT | CASSIYGDRGRQPQHF
once | TRBJ2-1 | TRBD2 | TRBV7-3 | TGTGCCAGCAGCTTAAGCGGGAGCTACAATGAGCAGTTCTTC | CASSLSGSYNEQFF
. | TRBJ1-5 | . | TRBV6-6 | TGTGCCGGAGGGTCAGGGCCCCAGCATTTT | CAGGSGPQHF
. | TRBJ2-5 | . | TRBV23-1 | TGCGCCAGGTTTTTGGGAGAGACCCAGTACTTC | CARFLGETQYF
once | TRBJ2-7 | . | TRBV24-1 | TGTGCCACCAGTGACCGCTTTTTGGACGGGAGCAAAGAGCAGTACTTC | CATSDRFLDGSKEQYF
. | TRBJ2-5 | . | TRBV11-2 | TGTGCCAGCAGCCCGAAGACCCAGTACTTC | CASSPKTQYF
. | TRBJ1-5 | . | TRBV30 | TGTGCCTGGACCCGGGGCAGGGGCAATCAGCCCCAGCATTTT | CAWTRGRGNQPQHF
. | TRBJ2-7 | TRBD2 | TRBV27 | TGTGCCAGCAGTTTGTCTAGCGGGAGATATTACGAGCAGTACTTC | CASSLSSGRYYEQYF
. | TRBJ1-2 | TRBD1 | TRBV18 | TGTGCCAGCTCACCAGATACAGGGGACTATGGCTACACCTTC | CASSPDTGDYGYTF
. | TRBJ1-2 | . | TRBV19 | TGTGCCAGTAGTACAGGGTCAGGTGGCTACACCTTC | CASSTGSGGYTF
. | TRBJ1-1 | . | TRBV28 | TGTGCCAGCAGCTTGGGGCAGATGAACACTGAAGCTTTCTTT | CASSLGQMNTEAFF
. | TRBJ2-3 | TRBD1 | TRBV7-2 | TGTGCCAGCAGCCGGGACAGGGTGCAGTATTTT | CASSRDRVQYF
. | TRBJ1-3 | TRBD1 | TRBV14 | TGTGCCAGCAGCCAACGAACCCCAATTAGACAGGGGGCTCCAGGAAACACCATATATTTT | CASSQRTPIRQGAPGNTIYF
. | TRBJ2-2 | . | TRBV5-4 | TGTGCCAGCAGTTCACGGATGGGGGTAGCAAGGGGCCCCGGGGAGCTGTTTTTT | CASSSRMGVARGPGELFF
. | TRBJ2-5 | . | TRBV5-1 | TGCGCCAGCAGCTTGGGGACAGTCTATCAAGAGACCCAGTACTTC | CASSLGTVYQETQYF
. | TRBJ1-5 | . | TRBV28 | TGTGCCAGCAGTTTAACCCACACTCGGACGGCCCGCAATCAGCCCCAGCATTTT | CASSLTHTRTARNQPQHF
. | TRBJ1-1 | TRBD1 | TRBV5-1 | TGCGCCAGCAGCAGGACAGGGACAGGCGACAAGGACACTGAAGCTTTCTTT | CASSRTGTGDKDTEAFF
. | TRBJ2-1 | . | TRBV10-1 | TGCGCCAGCAGTGATAATGAGCAGTTCTTC | CASSDNEQFF
. | TRBJ1-2 | . | TRBV7-2 | TGTGCCAGCAGCTCGGGACCCCAATATGGCTACACCTTC | CASSSGPQYGYTF
. | TRBJ1-4 | . | TRBV12-3/TRBV12-4 | TGTGCCAGCACTTTAGTGGCGGAAGAAAAACTGTTTTTT | CASTLVAEEKLFF
. | TRBJ2-2 | TRBD1 | TRBV7-9 | TGTGCCAGAGGGACAGGGGTGCTGTTTTTT | CARGTGVLFF
. | TRBJ1-2 | TRBD1 | TRBV5-1 | TGCGCCAGCAGCGAGGGACAGCCCAACTATGGCTACACCTTC | CASSEGQPNYGYTF
. | TRBJ2-1 | . | TRBV28 | TGTGCCAGCAGTTTAGTAGGGGCCTCCAATGAGCAGTTCTTC | CASSLVGASNEQFF
. | TRBJ1-2 | TRBD1 | TRBV6-2/TRBV6-3 | TGTGCCAGCAGTTTCGGACAGGCGGCCTATGGCTACACCTTC | CASSFGQAAYGYTF
. | TRBJ2-7 | . | TRBV18 | TGTGCCAGCTCTGCGGACTCTCCTACGACCTACGAGCAGTACTTC | CASSADSPTTYEQYF